This T cell receptor (beta chain) is from a study of cytomegalovirus exposure and HLA in healthy donors (dated by TCRdb to the late 2010s). About the investigation overall: An earlier analysis of 587 of the donors reported around 280 Gb of sequence data and around 120 million unique TCR beta sequences obtained from about 200 million T cells. Because of strong linkage in the cohort, 4 to 6 DR-DQ haplotypes were treated as single units for association and clustering. In the later analysis, no new phenotypic data were used to find candidate immune exposures; instead, reliance was placed on TCR beta sequences and their occurrence across donors. All discovery cohort repertoires had been generated on a single sequencing platform. An early release that covered several hundred HLA-typed donors contained approximately 300 gigabases of sequencing data and about 93 million unique TCR sequences. Besides the first cohort of roughly 660 subjects, a separate validation cohort made up of some 110 different subjects was used. The genetic ancestry cluster associated with self-reported Caucasian donors included about 84% of the 300 to 450 genotyped donors. An earlier analysis of nearly 600 of the donors applied high-throughput TCR beta sequencing to assess whether each TCR beta V gene segment acted as functional or pseudogenic. To predict cytomegalovirus infection status, the study brought together high-throughput TCR immunosequencing, statistical association of individual TCRs with disease status, and machine learning. A later genetic analysis took genome-wide SNP genotypes for about 65% of the roughly 670 donors and used that subset as a discovery cohort. The T cell repertoires of 670 or so subjects were profiled by immunosequencing and related to cytomegalovirus serostatus. Alongside the repertoire data, information on donor age, sex, ethnicity and CMV serostatus was compiled. To study patterns of TCR occurrence, a later analysis re-analyzed previously published TCR beta repertoires from around 700 donors and added high-resolution HLA genotyping. The number of donors typed differed by locus, with about 629-630 for A, B, C, DRB1 and DQB1, 522 for DQA1, nearly 610 for DPA1, and 400 to 490 for DPB1. Across approximately 420 genotyped donors of the cohort, an average of approximately 220,000 unique TCR beta nucleotide sequences per donor were sequenced, and roughly 17% of those sequences were non-productive. The study aimed to test whether signatures of past pathogen exposure could be identified by cataloging public T cell receptors. Class I and class II HLA loci were covered by the typing at four-digit resolution. The investigation overall reported the following: The classifier was reported to diagnose cytomegalovirus status with high specificity and sensitivity in both the original and validation cohorts. The 87-base-pair reads could not distinguish some IMGT-functional V segments, including TRBV6-2 and TRBV6-3, so those segments were excluded. According to a later analysis, parvovirus B19, influenza, CMV and Epstein-Barr virus appeared linked to several top co-occurrence clusters. The study listed 164 TCR beta chains as associated with cytomegalovirus. The authors suggested that the approach could potentially be generalized to other disease states and immunological phenotypes. For the cohort, immune exposure information was limited to CMV serostatus. In a later analysis, HLA-associated TCR beta chains showed more clonal expansion and lower generation probabilities than non-associated chains that were equally common. A further reported finding was that TCR beta sequences accurately predicted the HLA-A and HLA-B alleles for most subjects in the first cohort. Because counts were too low, around 17 rarely observed V segments, including chromosome 9 orphons, were left out of the earlier analysis of some 640 of the donors. A cluster of highly shared sequence variants was judged likely to be a technical artifact of the sequencing pipeline. Most TCR sequences were seen in very few donors, while some public TCRs were found in many individuals. In vitro tests confirmed that a few of the cytomegalovirus-associated TCR beta chains recognize cytomegalovirus antigens. A later genetic analysis reported fewer N-insertions in productive TCRs among donors in an Asian-associated ancestry cluster than the roughly 620-donor mean. Only TCR beta chains were sequenced in this cohort, and the absence of alpha or paired-chain data limited detectable features. According to a later analysis, TCR association rates differed among HLA loci, with DRB1 alleles showing the most associated TCRs and HLA-C alleles showing the fewest. A later analysis associated 16,951 TCR beta sequences with specific HLA alleles at a false discovery rate of 0.05. Sequencing depth was assumed to be roughly uniform across donors in the presence/absence analyses, though that assumption may not hold. A later analysis found that most CMV-associated TCR beta chains appeared HLA-restricted, with HLA associations seemingly driven largely by CMV exposure. In an earlier analysis of 587 of the donors, most TCR beta V segments appeared in productive rearrangements about 87% or about 30% of the time, broadly matching IMGT annotations. An association between a missense DCLRE1C variant and V-gene and J-gene trimming of TCR beta chains was found in a later genetic analysis and replicated in an independent cohort. Correlated functional status among segregating V segments might reflect linkage disequilibrium, but an unknown experimental factor could not be ruled out. Because HLA typing was missing for some donors at each locus, association tests included only the typed subset. When HLA alleles, especially DR and DQ, strongly co-occurred, attributing TCR associations to individual alleles was difficult.

On this clone: No antigen is known for it. It has no much larger one-base neighbor in the sample; base qualities were not kept.

The cohort comprised around 690 healthy bone marrow donors. Cohort members were all nominally healthy when sampled, although unrecorded immune exposures were likely present. The donor tested CMV seropositive and was one of the 289 seropositive cohort members. Every donor gave a peripheral blood sample, and the peripheral blood mononuclear cells from that sample were used for TCR beta sequencing. The Qiagen DNeasy Blood Extraction Kit was used to extract genomic DNA from the blood cell samples. Between the V and J ends, shortened by 9 bases and 6 bases respectively, the junction contains 14 bases. The CDR3, cysteine through phenylalanine, is 12 amino acids long. Only the CDR3 portion is preserved as DNA: 36 bases, with reading frame beginning at the first base. CDR1 is given as ENHRY and CDR2 as SYGVKD, both from the germline V gene. Libraries were constructed by the immunoSEQ multiplex PCR assay. The multiplex PCR relied on a mix of 60 forward primers for TCR Vbeta segments and 13 reverse primers for TCR Jbeta segments. The CDR3 region of rearranged TCR beta genes was amplified from genomic DNA by a multiplex PCR assay. The Illumina HiSeq System was used to sequence the amplified TCR beta libraries as 87-base-pair reads. In the paper's pipeline: Across the 500 to 850 repertoires, a later analysis counted 75 million to 90 million unique TCR beta chains, roughly 11 million of which were shared by at least two donors. To remove PCR and sequencing errors, raw reads were error-corrected and collapsed into unique sequences using a nearest-neighbor algorithm that merged closely related sequences. CDR3 sequences were aligned to IMGT reference sequences to assign V, D and J gene segments. Each retained sequence needed at least a six-nucleotide match to both a V gene segment and a J gene segment. A rearrangement was called productive if the CDR3 had no stop codons and remained in frame with V and J, and every other rearrangement was called non-productive. CDR3 was defined by IMGT convention, running from the second conserved V-encoded cysteine to the conserved J-encoded phenylalanine. The earlier analysis of 450 to 750 of the donors excluded any sequence lacking an unambiguous match to a single V gene segment. An earlier analysis of 587 of the donors classified V segments as functional when productive rearrangements were above 56.7% and as segregating when the standard deviation between donors was above 5%. A statistical classification framework was developed to diagnose cytomegalovirus status using the catalog of TCR beta chain sequences. V and J gene assignment, in a later analysis, came from comparing TCR nucleotide sequences with IMGT/GENE-DB human TR gene sequences. Using the TCRdist pipeline, a later analysis assigned CDR3 sequences along with most-parsimonious VDJ recombination scenarios. In a later analysis, each TCR beta chain was defined by its CDR3 amino acid sequence together with its V-gene family, and reads lacking a unique V-gene family were excluded. In a later analysis, 500 to 700 highly shared, low-generation-probability nucleotide sequences were removed to address suspected cross-contamination and a sequencing artifact. In a later analysis, a clonal expansion index for each public chain was calculated from normalized within-repertoire ranks of inferred template counts. In a later analysis, generation probabilities were computed with a VDJ recombination model fitted to out-of-frame rearrangements, and the resulting probabilities were checked against IGoR. In a later analysis, TCR-TCR, TCR-HLA and TCR-CMV co-occurrence was scored with hypergeometric tests, and a repertoire-size bias correction was applied to TCR pairs. A later analysis estimated false discovery rates by permuting HLA or CMV assignments 20 times. In a later analysis, co-occurring TCRs were grouped using DBSCAN, with TCRdist sequence similarity added in when clustering inside HLA-allele-positive subsets. Repertoires with fewer than 30,000 or more than 120,000 public chains were left out of co-occurrence clustering, as were a few repertoires with anomalous nucleotide sharing. Here the immuneACCESS table is served through TCRdb, limited to in-frame sequences with V and J called. Missing clones are a known gap in these copies; in checked studies unresolved V genes cover under half, and the rest lacks a known reason. Clone size and V and J calls were adopted from that table, with D and trimming inferred from the DNA. This sample has roughly 120,000 clones in its table, and roughly 68% of those were observed once. Roughly 8.7% of the sample comes from the top ten.

Source material: PBMCs. The chain couples TRBV10-3 to TRBJ1-2; matching of 5 bases hints at TRBD1 as the D gene. This receptor was identified in a young man in good health and CMV-seropositive. The DNA reads as follows: TGTGCCATGGGTGGGGCTGGGGATGGCTACACCTTC. Protein translation: CAMGGAGDGYTF.